This T cell receptor (beta chain) comes out of a study of blood T cell repertoires in COVID-19. Per the authors' pipeline: Estimation of nucleated cell counts relied on the amplification of reference gene primers. Data came from immunoSEQ multiplex PCR; TCRdb stores just in-frame clones and leaves some out. V and J calls and clone size are as listed in that table; D and trimming were resolved from the DNA. The table has a few hundred thousand clones, approximately 90% seen once. This CDR3 is 16 amino acids long. The germline CDR1 and CDR2 sequences are SGHTA and FQGNSA. V shed 5 bases and J 2 bases; nucleotides not matched to a gene: 9. Ages ranged from 18 to 89 years, with residence in about 24 US areas. Recovery meant two consecutive negative NP/OP PCR tests, professional clearance, or resolved symptoms. This clone was seen once.

Sequenced sample: PBMCs or T cells enriched from blood (not recorded which). The clonotype originates from a young woman who had recovered from COVID-19. The chain carries TRBV7-2 and TRBJ2-5; TRBD2 matches 9 bases. Here the CDR3 DNA reads TGTGCCAGCAGCGCCCGGGGTAGCGGGGGACAAGAGACCCAGTACTTC. This gives the protein CASSARGSGGQETQYF.